A single sample gave rise to the 11 T cell receptor beta chains below, sequenced in a study of cytomegalovirus exposure and HLA in healthy donors (dated by TCRdb to about 2017). Receptor amplification or capture employed the immunoSEQ multiplex PCR assay. For the multiplex PCR, a mixture combining 60 forward primers for TCR Vbeta segments and 13 reverse primers for TCR Jbeta segments was used. TCRdb carries this immuneACCESS record with in-frame sequences only. Its versions omit some clonotypes, under half of them owing to an unresolved V gene in the studies checked, with the rest unexplained. This sample's table contains 190,000 or so clones. The ten largest account for approximately 0.74% of the sample. Material for sequencing was PBMCs. The receptor set was obtained from a boy younger than 18 in good health and CMV-seronegative.

The chain is built from TRBV20-1 and TRBJ2-7, with D tentatively TRBD2 (5 bases). The V gene's germline CDR1 is DFQATT and CDR2 SNEGSKA (reference sequence). CDR3 size: 11 residues. The V end was cut by 5 bases, the J end by 3 bases, with 8 bases between. The CDR3 loop reads CSAPLVYEQYF. The CDR3, as DNA: TGCAGTGCTCCACTAGTCTACGAGCAGTACTTC.

The V gene is TRBV6-6, the J gene TRBJ2-3; D is perhaps TRBD1 (6 bases). CDR1 and CDR2 from the germline V gene are MNHNY and SVGAGI (reference sequence). The CDR3 spans 15 residues. The V and J ends lost 0 bases and 0 bases respectively, with 7 bases between them. The CDR3 reads CASSYSGASTDTQYF. CDR3 in DNA: TGTGCCAGCAGTTACTCGGGGGCTAGCACAGATACGCAGTATTTT.

J is TRBJ1-2 and V is TRBV6-5, with D tentatively TRBD1 (6 bases). V lost 8 bases, J lost 0 bases, and 16 bases lay in between. The CDR3 consists of 15 residues. Germline V gene data show CDR1 as MNHEY and CDR2 as SVGAGI. The CDR3 DNA reads TGTGCCAGCGGTCAGGGGTCCTTAGCTAACTATGGCTACACCTTC. Encoded protein: CASGQGSLANYGYTF.

Notes on this clone: One end of the junction fails to match germline, which may point to a read error. Different DNA sequences within this sample yield the same CDR3. This chain uses TRBV10-3 with TRBJ2-7; D may be TRBD2 (5 bases). This CDR3 region has 14 residues. Germline V gene data show CDR1 as ENHRY and CDR2 as SYGVKD. The CDR3 sequence: CAMARGHESYEQYF. The CDR3 coding sequence is TGCGCCATGGCACGAGGGCACGAATCCTACGAGCAGTACTTC.

The chain links TRBV19 to TRBJ2-7, with 8 bases lining up with TRBD1. The CDR3 consists of 14 residues. In germline, CDR1 is LNHDA, CDR2 SQIVND (reference sequence). The V gene end was trimmed by 4 bases and the J gene end by 2 bases; junction bases not matched to a gene: 4. CDR3 bases: TGTGCCAGTAGTACTATGACAGGGGCCTACGAGCAGTACTTC. It translates to CASSTMTGAYEQYF.

The chain carries TRBV19 and TRBJ2-2; weak D call: TRBD1 (5 bases). Trimming removed 6 bases at V and 3 bases at J, with 14 bases between. Germline-derived CDR1 and CDR2 are LNHDA and SQIVND (reference sequence). The CDR3 spans 15 residues. The CDR3 reads CASRIPMTDTGELFF. CDR3 coding DNA: TGTGCCAGTAGGATCCCAATGACAGACACCGGGGAGCTGTTTTTT.

V usage is TRBV6-5 and J usage is TRBJ1-5, with TRBD1 as a possible D gene (5 bases). This CDR3 is 15 amino acids long. Trimming took 6 bases from V and 2 from J, leaving 14 bases between them. The germline V gene encodes CDR1 MNHEY and CDR2 SVGAGI. The CDR3 coding sequence is TGTGCCAGCAGACCTGGGGGGGGTGGCAATCAGCCCCAGCATTTT. Encoded protein: CASRPGGGGNQPQHF.

V usage is TRBV4-2 and J usage is TRBJ1-1, with D unresolved. V lost 1 base and J 0 bases, leaving 15 bases between the germline ends. Germline CDR1 is LGHNA and CDR2 is YNFKEQ. The CDR3 loop spans 17 amino acids. Here the CDR3 reads CASSQVSGPFMNTEAFF. The CDR3 region has the DNA TGTGCCAGCAGCCAAGTTTCAGGTCCCTTTATGAACACTGAAGCTTTCTTT.

This chain links TRBV2 with TRBJ2-3; 11 bases are a match to TRBD1. Germline CDR1 is SNHLY and CDR2 is FYNNEI. The CDR3 has 14 amino acids. With 4 bases clipped from V and 4 bases from J, the junction kept 1 base outside the gene matches. CDR3 amino acids: CASSGDRGSDTQYF. CDR3 DNA sequence: TGTGCCAGCAGTGGGGACAGGGGGTCAGATACGCAGTATTTT.

The genes are TRBV5-4 and TRBJ2-2, with D possibly TRBD2 on 5 matching bases. The CDR3 totals 16 residues. V was trimmed by 4 bases and J by 6 bases, leaving 19 bases between them. Germline V gene data show CDR1 as SGHNT and CDR2 as YYREEE (reference sequence). The DNA for the CDR3 is TGTGCCAGCAGCCCGCAGTTTAATAGCGTCGCCGGGGAGCTGTTTTTT. Protein product: CASSPQFNSVAGELFF.

V gene TRBV6-5 combines with J gene TRBJ2-7; no firm D call. V shed 5 bases and J shed 3 bases, with 17 bases lying between them. Looked up from germline, CDR1 is MNHEY and CDR2 is SVGAGI. This CDR3 is 15 amino acids long. CDR3 DNA: TGTGCCAGCAGTGGAACAGACGCAGGCCACTACGAGCAGTACTTC. Amino acids: CASSGTDAGHYEQYF.